The rows below give T cell receptor beta chains drawn from one sample of a study of blood T cells in healthy people across ages. TCRdb reprocessed the 5' RACE reads with MiXCR, giving one entry per CDR3 protein. The data hold approximately 2,000,000 distinct CDR3 sequences, with approximately 39% observed a single time. Sequencing used blood. These receptors were collected from a human donor in good health. Both conserved end residues are part of each CDR3. D genes are given only for firm matches. Clone sizes are given selectively: once, few, many, or a class where the clone is expanded.

TGTGCCAGCAACGGCTTCACAGATACGCAGTATTTT CASNGFTDTQYF - TRBV12-3/TRBV12-4 - TRBJ2-3
TGTGCCATCAGTGGGGGAAGAGAGACCCAGTACTTC CAISGGRETQYF few TRBV10-3 - TRBJ2-5
TGTGCCAGCACGCGGGGTAGCACAGGTACGCAGTATTTT CASTRGSTGTQYF - TRBV6-5 - TRBJ2-3
TGCAGCGTTGAGGGACGTCCCTATGGCTACACCTTC CSVEGRPYGYTF few TRBV29-1 - TRBJ1-2
TGTGCCTGCAGTCTCGGGACGGGATCCTACAATGAGCAGTTCTTC CACSLGTGSYNEQFF few TRBV27 - TRBJ2-1
TGTGCCAGCAGTTACGACAGGGGGATGTACGAGCAGTACTTC CASSYDRGMYEQYF few TRBV6-6 TRBD1 TRBJ2-7
TGTGCCAGCAGCTTACAGACAGGGGTCTATGGCTACACCTTC CASSLQTGVYGYTF - TRBV7-2 TRBD1 TRBJ1-2
TGTGCTAGTGGTTTGGAGGGGCCCCAGCATTTT CASGLEGPQHF few TRBV12-5 - TRBJ1-5
TGTGCCAGCAGCTTAGAAGGGACTTTCACGGCTGGGACCAACGTCCTGACTTTC CASSLEGTFTAGTNVLTF - TRBV7-9 - TRBJ2-6
TGCGCCAGCAGCAAAGCGCCCGGGTCCACTGAAGCTTTCTTT CASSKAPGSTEAFF - TRBV4-1 - TRBJ1-1
TGTGCCAGCAGCCAAGTCGGATCCCCCCAAGAGACCCAGTACTTC CASSQVGSPQETQYF - TRBV4-2 - TRBJ2-5
TGTGCCAGCAGTCCGCTGGCGCTACGGGGTCTGAGCACAGATACGCAGTATTTT CASSPLALRGLSTDTQYF few TRBV27 - TRBJ2-3
TGCAGTGCTAGAGATGCACCGAGCAGGGGCTCACCCCTCCACTTT CSARDAPSRGSPLHF - TRBV20-1 - TRBJ1-6
TGTGCCAGCAGCGTAGGAGGGGGGCGTCGCGAGCAGTACTTC CASSVGGGRREQYF - TRBV9 - TRBJ2-7
TGTGCCACCAGTGCACGGGGGGTCTACAATGAGCAGTTCTTC CATSARGVYNEQFF - TRBV24-1 TRBD2 TRBJ2-1
TGTGCCAGCAGCTTCCGTCTAGCTCGCAACGGGGAGCTGTTTTTT CASSFRLARNGELFF few TRBV7-9 - TRBJ2-2
TGTGCCAGCAGCCAAAGGGGGGCCGGGTATCAAGAGACCCAGTACTTC CASSQRGAGYQETQYF few TRBV11-2 - TRBJ2-5
TGTGCCAGCAGTTACAGGGGCTCGGGCTCACCCCTCCACTTT CASSYRGSGSPLHF - TRBV6-6 - TRBJ1-6
TGTGCCAACAGCTCGACAGGGAGAGGACTGTACTTC CANSSTGRGLYF - TRBV11-2 TRBD1 TRBJ2-5
TGTGCCAGCAGCTTAGGTGGGCAGCCCCGTTCCGAGCAGTACTTC CASSLGGQPRSEQYF - TRBV7-2 - TRBJ2-7
TGCAGTGCTAGAGATACAGGAGCCTACAATGAGCAGTTCTTC CSARDTGAYNEQFF - TRBV20-1 - TRBJ2-1
TGTGCCAGCGGTCGAGAAGTATGGGGCCAAGAGACCCAGTACTTC CASGREVWGQETQYF - TRBV25-1 - TRBJ2-5
TGTGCCAGCACCGAAAAAGGGAACTACTATAGCTACACCTTC CASTEKGNYYSYTF - TRBV9 - TRBJ1-2
TGTGCCAGCAGATCCGCGGGGACAGTTAAAAACATTCAGTACTTC CASRSAGTVKNIQYF - TRBV6-6 - TRBJ2-4
TGCAGCGTTGAAGCACCTGGGGACAGGGTTGGCTACACCTTC CSVEAPGDRVGYTF few TRBV29-1 TRBD1 TRBJ1-2
TGTGCCAGCAGTCCTGGGACAGGGAATAGGTTGCTTGAAGCTTTCTTT CASSPGTGNRLLEAFF few TRBV12-3/TRBV12-4 TRBD1 TRBJ1-1
TGTGCCATCAATATACAGGGGGGGAACTATGGCTACACCTTC CAINIQGGNYGYTF - TRBV10-3 TRBD1 TRBJ1-2
TGCAGCGTTGAAGAGGGCTTGGATGAGCAGTTCTTC CSVEEGLDEQFF - TRBV29-1 - TRBJ2-1
TGCAGTGCCGACAGGACAGGAGGCCGTCAAGATACGCAGTATTTT CSADRTGGRQDTQYF - TRBV20-1 TRBD1 TRBJ2-3
TGTGCCAGTAGTCCCCAGTCCATCGTCGGGAACACTGAAGCTTTCTTT CASSPQSIVGNTEAFF - TRBV19 - TRBJ1-1
TGTGCCAGCGGCCCCCTAACGGGACAGGGGCGTGATACGCAGTATTTT CASGPLTGQGRDTQYF few TRBV7-7 TRBD1 TRBJ2-3
TGCGCCAGCAGCCAAGATTTGGGGGGGCTTAACCAAGAGACCCAGTACTTC CASSQDLGGLNQETQYF - TRBV4-3 - TRBJ2-5
TGCAGCGTTCGGACAGGGTCGGATTTTAATTCACCCCTCCACTTT CSVRTGSDFNSPLHF few TRBV29-1 TRBD1 TRBJ1-6
TGTGCCAGCAGTGTCCCAGTCTCCTACAATGAGCAGTTCTTC CASSVPVSYNEQFF few TRBV2 - TRBJ2-1
TGTGCCAGCAGCTTTGCAGGGATTAACTACGAGCAGTACTTC CASSFAGINYEQYF - TRBV11-2 - TRBJ2-7
TGTGCCAGCAGCTTAGACAGGGGAAGTCAGCCCCAGCATTTT CASSLDRGSQPQHF many TRBV7-2 TRBD1 TRBJ1-5
TGTGCCAGCAGCTTAGTTTCCTTTAGCTCTGGAAACACCATATATTTT CASSLVSFSSGNTIYF - TRBV7-2 - TRBJ1-3
TGTGCCAGCACAGGGCAGGAGGGCTACACCTTC CASTGQEGYTF - TRBV6-6 - TRBJ1-2
TGTGCCAGCAGCCAAGATCTGGGCGGGAAGGGCTACACCTTC CASSQDLGGKGYTF - TRBV4-2 - TRBJ1-2
TGTGCCAGCAGAATCACAGGGGGCCAAGGTCAGCCCCAGCATTTT CASRITGGQGQPQHF - TRBV27 TRBD1 TRBJ1-5
TGCAGTGCCCTCGGGCCACAGACTGAGCAGTTCTTC CSALGPQTEQFF - TRBV20-1 - TRBJ2-1